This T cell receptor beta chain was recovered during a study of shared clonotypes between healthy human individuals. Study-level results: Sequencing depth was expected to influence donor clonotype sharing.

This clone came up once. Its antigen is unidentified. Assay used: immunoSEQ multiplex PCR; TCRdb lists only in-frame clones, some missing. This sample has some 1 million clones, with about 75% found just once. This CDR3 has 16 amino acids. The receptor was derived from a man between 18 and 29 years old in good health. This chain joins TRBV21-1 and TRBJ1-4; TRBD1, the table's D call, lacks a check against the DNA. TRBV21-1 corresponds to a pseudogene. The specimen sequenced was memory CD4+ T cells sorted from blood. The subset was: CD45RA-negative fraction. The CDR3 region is CASAFMLQGTDEKLFF. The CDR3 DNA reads TGTGCCAGCGCCTTCATGTTACAGGGAACGGATGAAAAACTGTTTTTT.